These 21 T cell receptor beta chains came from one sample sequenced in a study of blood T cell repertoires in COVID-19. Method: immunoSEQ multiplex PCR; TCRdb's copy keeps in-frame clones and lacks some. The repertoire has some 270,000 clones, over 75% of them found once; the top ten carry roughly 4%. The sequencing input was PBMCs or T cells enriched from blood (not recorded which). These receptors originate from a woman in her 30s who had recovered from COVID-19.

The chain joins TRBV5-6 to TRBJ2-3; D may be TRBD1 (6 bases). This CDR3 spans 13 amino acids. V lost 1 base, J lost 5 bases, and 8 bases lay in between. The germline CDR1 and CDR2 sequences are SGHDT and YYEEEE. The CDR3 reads CASSLRGGDTQYF. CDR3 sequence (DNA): TGTGCCAGCAGCTTGCGAGGGGGAGATACGCAGTATTTT.

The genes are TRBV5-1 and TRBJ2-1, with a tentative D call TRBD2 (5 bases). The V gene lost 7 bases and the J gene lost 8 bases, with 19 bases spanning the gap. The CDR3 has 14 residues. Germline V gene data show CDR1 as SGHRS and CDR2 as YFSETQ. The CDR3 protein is CASAPLTGEYEQFF. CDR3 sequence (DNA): TGCGCCAGCGCCCCCTTGACTGGGGAGTATGAGCAGTTCTTC. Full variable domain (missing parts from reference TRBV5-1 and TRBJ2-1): KAGVTQTPRYLIKTRGQQVTLSCSPISGHRSVSWYQQTPGQGLQFLFEYFSETQRNKGNFPGRFSGRQFSNSRSEMNVSTLELGDSALYLCASAPLTGEYEQFFGPGTRLTVL.

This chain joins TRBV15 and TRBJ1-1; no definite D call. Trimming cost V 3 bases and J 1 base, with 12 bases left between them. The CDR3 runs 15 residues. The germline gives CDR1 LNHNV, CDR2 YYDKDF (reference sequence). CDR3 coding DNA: TGTGCCACCAGCAGTCCCGCGGGCGAGAACACTGAAGCTTTCTTT. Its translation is CATSSPAGENTEAFF.

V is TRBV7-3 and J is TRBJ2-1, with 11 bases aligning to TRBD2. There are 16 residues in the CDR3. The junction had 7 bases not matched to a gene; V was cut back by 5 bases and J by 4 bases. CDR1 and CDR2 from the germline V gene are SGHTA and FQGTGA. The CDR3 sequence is CASSPIAGGPYNEQFF. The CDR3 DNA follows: TGTGCCAGCAGCCCCATAGCGGGAGGGCCGTACAATGAGCAGTTCTTC.

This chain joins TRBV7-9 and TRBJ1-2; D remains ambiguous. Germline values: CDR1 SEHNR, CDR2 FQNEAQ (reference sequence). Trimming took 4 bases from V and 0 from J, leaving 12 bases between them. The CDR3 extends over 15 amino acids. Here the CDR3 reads CASSSRVSANYGYTF. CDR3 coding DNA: TGTGCCAGCAGCTCACGGGTTTCAGCTAACTATGGCTACACCTTC.

The DNA for the CDR3 is TGTGCCAGCACCACGACGGCAGGGGGCGTTCAGTTCTTC. It yields the protein CASTTTAGGVQFF. The chain carries TRBV7-2 and TRBJ2-1, with 8 bases identical to TRBD1. CDR1 and CDR2 (germline): SGHTA, FQGNSA. This CDR3 contains 13 residues. V shed 7 bases and J 13 bases; nucleotides not matched to a gene: 12.

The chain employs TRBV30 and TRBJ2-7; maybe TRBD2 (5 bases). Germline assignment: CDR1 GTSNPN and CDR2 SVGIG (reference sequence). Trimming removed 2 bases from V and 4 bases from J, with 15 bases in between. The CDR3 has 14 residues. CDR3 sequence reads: CAWSTGSGSYEQYF. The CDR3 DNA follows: TGTGCCTGGAGTACGGGGAGTGGGTCGTACGAGCAGTACTTC.

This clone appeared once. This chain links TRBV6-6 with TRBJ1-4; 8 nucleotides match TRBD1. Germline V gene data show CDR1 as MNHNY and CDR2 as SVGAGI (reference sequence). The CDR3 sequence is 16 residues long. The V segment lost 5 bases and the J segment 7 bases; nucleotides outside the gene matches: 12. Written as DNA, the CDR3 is TGTGCCAGCAGTCCATCTAGACAGGGGCAGGGTGAAAAACTGTTTTTT. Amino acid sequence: CASSPSRQGQGEKLFF.

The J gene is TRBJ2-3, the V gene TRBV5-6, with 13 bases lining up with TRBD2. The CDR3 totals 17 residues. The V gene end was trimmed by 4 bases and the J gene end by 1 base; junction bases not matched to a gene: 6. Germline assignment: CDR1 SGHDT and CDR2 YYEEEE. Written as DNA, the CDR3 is TGTGCCAGCAGCCCGGCCGGGACTAGCGGGGGCACAGATACGCAGTATTTT. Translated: CASSPAGTSGGTDTQYF.

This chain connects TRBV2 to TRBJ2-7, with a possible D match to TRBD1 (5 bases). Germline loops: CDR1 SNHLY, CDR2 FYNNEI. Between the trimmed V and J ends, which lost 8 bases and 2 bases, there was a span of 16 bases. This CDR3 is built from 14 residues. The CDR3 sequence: CASLPTGIAYEQYF. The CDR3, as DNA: TGTGCCAGCCTCCCCACAGGTATAGCCTACGAGCAGTACTTC.

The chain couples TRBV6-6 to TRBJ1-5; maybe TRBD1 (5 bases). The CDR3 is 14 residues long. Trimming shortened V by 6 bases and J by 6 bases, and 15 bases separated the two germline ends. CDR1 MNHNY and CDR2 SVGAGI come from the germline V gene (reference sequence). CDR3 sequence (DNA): TGTGCCAGCAGCCGCCCACAGGCCGGTCAGCCCCAGCATTTT. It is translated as CASSRPQAGQPQHF.

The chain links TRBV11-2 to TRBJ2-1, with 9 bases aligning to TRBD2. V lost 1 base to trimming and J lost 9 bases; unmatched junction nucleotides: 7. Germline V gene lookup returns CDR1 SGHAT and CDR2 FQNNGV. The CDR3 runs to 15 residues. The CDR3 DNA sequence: TGTGCCAGCAGCTTAGGTGCGGGAGGGTTGGGTGAGCAGTTCTTC. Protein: CASSLGAGGLGEQFF.

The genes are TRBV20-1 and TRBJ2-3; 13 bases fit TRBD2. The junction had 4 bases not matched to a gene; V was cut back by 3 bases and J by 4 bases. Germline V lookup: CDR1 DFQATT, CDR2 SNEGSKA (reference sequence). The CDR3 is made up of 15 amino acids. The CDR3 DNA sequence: TGCAGTGCTAGTCGGACTAGCGGGGGACCAGATACGCAGTATTTT. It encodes CSASRTSGGPDTQYF.

The CDR3 region has the DNA TGTGCCAGTAGTCAGGGGGCTTTAGGCAATCAGCCCCAGCATTTT. The encoded protein is CASSQGALGNQPQHF. The V and J genes are TRBV19 and TRBJ1-5, with 8 bases identical to TRBD1. Germline-derived CDR1 and CDR2 are LNHDA and SQIVND (reference sequence). V shed 5 bases, J shed 2 bases, and the junction held 5 bases outside the gene matches. The CDR3 loop spans 15 amino acids. Full variable domain (missing parts from reference TRBV19 and TRBJ1-5): DGGITQSPKYLFRKEGQNVTLSCEQNLNHDAMYWYRQDPGQGLRLIYYSQIVNDFQKGDIAEGYSVSREKKESFPLTVTSAQKNPTAFYLCASSQGALGNQPQHFGDGTRLSIL.

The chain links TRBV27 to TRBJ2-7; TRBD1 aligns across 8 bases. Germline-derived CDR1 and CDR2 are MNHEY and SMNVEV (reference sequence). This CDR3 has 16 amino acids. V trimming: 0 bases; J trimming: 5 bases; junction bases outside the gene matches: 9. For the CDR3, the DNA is TGTGCCAGCAGTTTATCTCGCCAGGGGGCGCGGGACGAGCAGTACTTC. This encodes CASSLSRQGARDEQYF.

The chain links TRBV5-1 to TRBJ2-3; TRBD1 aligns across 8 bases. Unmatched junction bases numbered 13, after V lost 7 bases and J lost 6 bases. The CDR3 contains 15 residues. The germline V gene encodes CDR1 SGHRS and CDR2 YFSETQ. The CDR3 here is CASRRQGAGDDTQYF. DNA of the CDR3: TGCGCCAGCCGAAGGCAGGGGGCCGGTGACGATACGCAGTATTTT. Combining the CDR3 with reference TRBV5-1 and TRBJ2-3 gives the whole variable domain KAGVTQTPRYLIKTRGQQVTLSCSPISGHRSVSWYQQTPGQGLQFLFEYFSETQRNKGNFPGRFSGRQFSNSRSEMNVSTLELGDSALYLCASRRQGAGDDTQYFGPGTRLTVL.

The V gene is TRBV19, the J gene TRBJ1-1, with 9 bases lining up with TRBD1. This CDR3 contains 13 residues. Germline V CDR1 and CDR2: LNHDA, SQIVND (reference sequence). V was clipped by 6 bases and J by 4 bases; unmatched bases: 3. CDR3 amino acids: CASRQGAPTEAFF. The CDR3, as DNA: TGTGCCAGTAGACAGGGGGCGCCCACTGAAGCTTTCTTT.

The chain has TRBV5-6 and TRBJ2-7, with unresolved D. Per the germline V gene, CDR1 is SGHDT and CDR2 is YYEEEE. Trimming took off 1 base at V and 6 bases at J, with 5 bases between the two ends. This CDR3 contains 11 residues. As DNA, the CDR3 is TGTGCCAGCAGCTTGATCGGCGAGCAGTACTTC. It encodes CASSLIGEQYF.

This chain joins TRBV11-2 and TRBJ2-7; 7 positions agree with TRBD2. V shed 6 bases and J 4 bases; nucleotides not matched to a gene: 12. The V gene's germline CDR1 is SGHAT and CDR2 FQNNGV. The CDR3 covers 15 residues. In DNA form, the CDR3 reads TGTGCCAGCAGAACCTGGGGGGGTACTCGATACGAGCAGTACTTC. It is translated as CASRTWGGTRYEQYF.

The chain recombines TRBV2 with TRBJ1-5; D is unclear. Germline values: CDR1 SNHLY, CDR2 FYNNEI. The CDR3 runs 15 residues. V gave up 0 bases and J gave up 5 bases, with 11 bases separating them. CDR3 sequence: CASSEALGSHQPQHF. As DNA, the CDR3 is TGTGCCAGCAGTGAAGCTCTCGGTTCGCATCAGCCCCAGCATTTT.

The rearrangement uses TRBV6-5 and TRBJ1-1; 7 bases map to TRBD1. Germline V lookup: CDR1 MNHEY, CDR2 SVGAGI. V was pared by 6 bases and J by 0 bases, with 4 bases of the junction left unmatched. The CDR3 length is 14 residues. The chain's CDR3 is CASSITGVNTEAFF. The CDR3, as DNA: TGTGCCAGCAGCATAACAGGGGTGAACACTGAAGCTTTCTTT.